This T cell receptor beta chain was sequenced in a study of blood T cell repertoires in COVID-19. Overall study context: Samples of COVID-19 (acute and convalescent) were obtained from the United States, Italy and Spain.

Everyone who took part was about 18 to 90 years old, and they came from about two dozen US areas. In assigning cohorts, the study relied on participant-reported clinical history. Losses at the gene ends were 4 bases for V and 3 bases for J; bases not matched to a gene: 6. The germline V gene has CDR1 LGHNA and CDR2 YNFKEQ. There are 15 residues in the CDR3. In the study's own analysis: Reference gene primers were amplified, and this amplification served to estimate nucleated cell counts. Assay: immunoSEQ multiplex PCR; the TCRdb copy retains only in-frame clones and omits some. V and J calls and clone size are those listed in that table; D and trimming were worked out from the DNA. The sample yields under 300,000 clones, roughly 87% seen once.

This clonotype originated in a woman between 25 and 40 years old with acute COVID-19. The rearrangement links TRBV4-2 to TRBJ2-7; 10 bases map to TRBD1. Sequenced: PBMCs or T cells enriched from blood (not recorded which). The CDR3 sequence: CASSPAGTGVYEQYF. The CDR3 DNA sequence: TGTGCCAGCAGCCCGGCCGGGACAGGGGTCTACGAGCAGTACTTC.